This T cell receptor beta chain was documented in a study of blood T cell repertoires in COVID-19. Source study methods: Estimation of nucleated cell counts relied on the amplification of reference gene primers. The repertoire was sequenced with immunoSEQ multiplex PCR; TCRdb's copy has only in-frame clones and lacks some. For V, J and clone size, that table is used; D and trimming come from the DNA. Among roughly 160,000 clones, approximately 86% were seen once, and the ten largest hold about 6.9%. It was during active infection that Seattle patients were enrolled and then longitudinally followed. This receptor was obtained from an elderly man with COVID-19, enrolled during active disease. The specimen sequenced was peripheral blood.

The CDR3 reads CASITRDTQYF. The CDR3 DNA is TGTGCCAGCATTACCCGGGACACGCAGTACTTC. The chain has TRBV6-5 and TRBJ2-5, with D possibly being TRBD1 (6 bases). V gave up 7 bases and J gave up 11 bases, with 14 bases separating them. Looked up from germline, CDR1 is MNHEY and CDR2 is SVGAGI. CDR3 size: 11 residues.